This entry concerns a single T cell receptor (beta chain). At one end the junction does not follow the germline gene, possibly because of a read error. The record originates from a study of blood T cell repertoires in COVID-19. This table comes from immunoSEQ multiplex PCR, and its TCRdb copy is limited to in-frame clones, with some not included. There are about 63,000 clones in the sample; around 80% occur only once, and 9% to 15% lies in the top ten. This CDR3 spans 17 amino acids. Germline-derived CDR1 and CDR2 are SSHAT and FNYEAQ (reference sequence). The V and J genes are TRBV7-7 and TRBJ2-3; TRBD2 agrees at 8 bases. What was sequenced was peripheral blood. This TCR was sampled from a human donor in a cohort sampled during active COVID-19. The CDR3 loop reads CASSPSPQRGTPHTQYF. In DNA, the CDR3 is TGTGCTAGCAGCCCCTCCCCCCAGCGGGGGACGCCCCATACGCAGTATTTT. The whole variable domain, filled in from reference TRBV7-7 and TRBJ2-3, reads GAGVSQSPRYKVTKRGQDVTLRCDPISSHATLYWYQQALGQGPEFLTYFNYEAQPDKSGLPSDRFSAERPEGSISTLTIQRTEQRDSAMYRCASSPSPQRGTPHTQYFGPGTRLTVL.